A single T cell receptor beta chain is shown here with its context. No cognate antigen has been identified for it. No base quality values were provided; no much bigger clone lies one nucleotide off. V and J are truncated by 0 bases and 8 bases respectively, leaving an intervening sequence of 10 bases. Looking up the germline V gene yields CDR1 SGHDT and CDR2 YYEEEE. The CDR3 goes from the cysteine to the phenylalanine over 13 residues. Of all the DNA, just the CDR3 is kept, 39 bases in frame from base 1. The sample is drawn from a study of OX40 agonist ivuxolimab in advanced cancers. Study-wide context: Ivuxolimab, which targeted the costimulatory receptor OX40 (CD134), was an agonistic, fully human IgG2 monoclonal antibody. Among the approximately 50 dose-escalation patients, about 20 had hepatocellular carcinoma, about 15 melanoma, 9 renal cell carcinoma and 9 head and neck cancer. Intravenous ivuxolimab was administered to patients every 2 weeks at six dose levels: 0.01, 0.1, 0.3, 1.5, 3 and 10 mg/kg. Prior anti-PD-1, anti-PD-L1 or anti-CTLA-4 therapy was permitted, and checkpoint inhibitors had been received by around 40% of dose-escalation patients. Partial responses occurred in three dose-escalation patients, of whom one had hepatocellular carcinoma and two had cutaneous melanoma. In the dose-escalation cohort, approximately 80% of patients were male, and the mean age was approximately 60 years with a range of roughly 23 to 79. The monotherapy dose-escalation portion (N of about 52 patients) of the phase I ivuxolimab trial is reported in the paper. The point of sequencing TCRbeta in the periphery was to test whether ivuxolimab changed TCR sequence diversity and drove clonal T-cell expansion. What the authors observed across the whole study: Low levels of normalized T-cell clonal expansion were also shown by some nonresponding patients. In partial responders in the 0.1-3.0 mg/kg groups, normalized peripheral clonal expansion was found to be among the lowest, especially among CD8+ T cells. After ivuxolimab, CD8+ T cells had more expanded clones than CD4+ T cells on average. The antigen specificity of the peripheral T cells that underwent clonal expansion was not determined. At doses of 0.1 to 3.0 mg/kg, clonal expansion of both CD4+ and CD8+ T cells in blood was seen between baseline and week 6.

For sequencing of the TCRbeta CDR3 region, genomic DNA was extracted from the sorted cells. The immunoSEQ Assay was used to sequence the TCRbeta CDR3 regions. TCRdb holds this immuneACCESS table with in-frame rearrangements only. Some clones are missing; in checked studies, unresolved V genes explain under half, and the rest has no known cause. The table for this sample lists approximately 89,000 clones; roughly 91% of them were counted only once. The ten most abundant clones make up 2.3% of the sample. The trial excluded patients who had a history of autoimmune disease or were on systemic immunosuppression. Peripheral blood for TCR sequencing was collected from all dose cohorts at baseline, on cycle 4 day 1, and on cycle 7 day 1. The samples were taken from a phase I, first-in-human, multicenter, open-label dose-escalation trial of ivuxolimab. Adults with locally advanced or metastatic head and neck squamous cell, hepatocellular, melanoma or renal cell carcinoma were enrolled in the trial. Before TCR sequencing, CD4+ T cells and CD8+ T cells from peripheral blood were sorted into separate populations.

This clonotype was sampled from an adult with an advanced solid tumor such as melanoma, head and neck, liver or kidney cancer. The source was CD4+ or CD8+ T cells sorted from blood, collected in a trial of the OX40 agonist ivuxolimab. The V gene is TRBV5-6 and the J gene is TRBJ2-3, with the D gene not confidently named. At the DNA level, the sequence is TGTGCCAGCAGCTTGGGTGAATTGGGTACGCAGTATTTT. It codes for CASSLGELGTQYF.